Described below is a single T cell receptor beta chain sequence and its context. Its antigen remains unknown. Germline CDR1 MNHNS, CDR2 SASEGT. This CDR3 spans 14 amino acids. V lost 6 bases to trimming and J lost 5 bases, with 16 bases between them. Repertoires were generated with immunoSEQ multiplex PCR, while TCRdb's copy carries only in-frame clones and drops some. The sample yields around 5,000 clones, roughly nine tenths seen once. Repertoires were sampled repeatedly during chemoradiotherapy. The sample belongs to a study of chemoradiotherapy in HPV16-positive cancers. Across the study: Functional T-cell assays on a couple of HPV16-positive patients' cells defined candidate HPV-specific clones and common TCR motifs. Notes on the study in general: Non-HPV-specific T cells did not expand in tumors during treatment, whereas candidate HPV-specific clones and E7-related motifs did. For HPV16-positive patients, expanding HPV-responsive T cells associated with longer recurrence-free survival.

The clonotype comes from a human donor with HPV-associated anogenital cancer. The gene calls are TRBV6-1 and TRBJ1-2; tentatively, D is TRBD1 (6 bases). The sequencing used tumor tissue, collected from a patient who underwent chemoradiotherapy. The CDR3 DNA reads TGTGCCAGCAGCTCGGGACACTTAATGTATGGCTACACCTTC. This codes for CASSSGHLMYGYTF.